The source of this TCR beta chain is a study of vaccination and CD4 T cells after COVID-19. In the study overall: Each enrolled participant received a two-dose regimen of either BNT162b2 or mRNA-1273 vaccine. Convalescent patients gave post-COVID blood a median approximately 100 days post-diagnosis, range 35 to 161.

This clonotype was detected only a few times. Its matching antigen is unknown. Cultured CD4+ T cell DNA underwent sequencing with the Oncomine TCR Beta short-read assay. One entry per CDR3 protein results from TCRdb running MiXCR on the PCR reads. The table lists under 20,000 distinct CDR3 sequences, around 55% of them singletons. As to treatment: roughly 10-day PBMC culture with coronavirus spike peptide pools or control peptides (ViraFEST assay). Fresh IL-2 medium was used to replace half of the medium on days 3 and 7. This CDR3 spans 14 amino acids. J lost 4 bases, V lost 5 bases, and 4 bases had no gene match.

Material: CD4+ T cells from blood, cultured in vitro. This TCR derives from a human donor who had recovered from COVID-19. V gene TRBV12-3 or TRBV12-4 combines with J gene TRBJ1-5, with 8 bases aligning to TRBD1. CDR3 region: CASSHTGGNQPQHF. The CDR3 bases are TGTGCCAGCAGTCATACAGGGGGTAATCAGCCCCAGCATTTT.